Sequencing of this T cell receptor beta chain was carried out in a study of PD-1 blockade in classical Hodgkin lymphoma. On the study more broadly: Intravenous nivolumab at 3 mg/kg was given to patients every 2 weeks. Study-wide points: It was CD4+ TCR diversity, not CD8+, that rose significantly by C4D1. Baseline TCR diversity was reportedly lower in newly diagnosed patients than in healthy donors. It was reported as lower still in relapsed/refractory patients.

Sequenced by immunoSEQ multiplex PCR; TCRdb stores in-frame clones only, minus some. Here the sample spans about 64,000 clones, about 92% being singletons. V lost 5 bases to trimming and J lost 4 bases, with 11 bases between them. Germline values: CDR1 SGHTA, CDR2 FQGNSA. This CDR3 has 13 residues. Remarks on this clone: Antigen: not known.

The time point was: cycle 4 day 1 (C4D1), after less than seven weeks of nivolumab. After autologous stem cell transplantation all patients relapsed, and prior brentuximab vedotin exposure differed between cohorts. The receptor's source is a human donor with classical Hodgkin lymphoma. The specimen was peripheral blood mononuclear cells (PBMCs), collected before the fourth cycle of nivolumab. The rearrangement uses TRBV7-2 and TRBJ1-2, with D possibly TRBD1 on 6 matching bases. The CDR3 region has the DNA TGTGCCAGCAGCCGGACAGATCTCTATGGCTACACCTTC. It yields the protein CASSRTDLYGYTF.